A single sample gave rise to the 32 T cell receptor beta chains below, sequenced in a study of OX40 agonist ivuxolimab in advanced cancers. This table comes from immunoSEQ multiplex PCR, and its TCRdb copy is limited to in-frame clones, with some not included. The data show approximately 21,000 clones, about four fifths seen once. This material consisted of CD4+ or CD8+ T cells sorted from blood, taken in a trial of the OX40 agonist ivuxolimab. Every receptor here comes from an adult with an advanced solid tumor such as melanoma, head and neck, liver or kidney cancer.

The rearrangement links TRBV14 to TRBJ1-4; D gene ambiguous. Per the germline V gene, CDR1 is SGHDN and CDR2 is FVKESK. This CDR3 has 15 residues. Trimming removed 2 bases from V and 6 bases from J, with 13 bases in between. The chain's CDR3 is CASSQTTQRDEKLFF. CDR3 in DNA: TGTGCCAGCAGCCAAACGACCCAGAGGGATGAAAAACTGTTTTTT.

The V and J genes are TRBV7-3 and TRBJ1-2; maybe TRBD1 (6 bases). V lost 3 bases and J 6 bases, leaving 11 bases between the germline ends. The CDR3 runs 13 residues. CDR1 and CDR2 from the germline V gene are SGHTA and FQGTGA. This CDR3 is CASSFNRVDGYTF. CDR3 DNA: TGTGCCAGCAGCTTTAACAGGGTAGATGGCTACACCTTC.

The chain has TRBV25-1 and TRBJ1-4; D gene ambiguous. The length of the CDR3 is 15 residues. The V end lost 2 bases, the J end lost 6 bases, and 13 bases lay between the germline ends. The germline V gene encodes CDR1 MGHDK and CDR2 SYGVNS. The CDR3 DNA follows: TGTGCCAGCAGTGAACAGGTTTTGGGAGATGAAAAACTGTTTTTT. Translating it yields CASSEQVLGDEKLFF.

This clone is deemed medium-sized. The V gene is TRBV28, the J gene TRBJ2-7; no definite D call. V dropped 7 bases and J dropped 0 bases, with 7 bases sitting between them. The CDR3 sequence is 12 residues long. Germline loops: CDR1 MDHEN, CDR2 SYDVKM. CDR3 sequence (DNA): TGTGCCAGCAAAAGCTACTCCTACGAGCAGTACTTC. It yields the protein CASKSYSYEQYF.

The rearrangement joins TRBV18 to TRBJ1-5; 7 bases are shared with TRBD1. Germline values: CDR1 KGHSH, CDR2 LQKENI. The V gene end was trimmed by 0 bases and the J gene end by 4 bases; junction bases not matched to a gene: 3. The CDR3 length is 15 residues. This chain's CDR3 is CASSPPGQQNQPQHF. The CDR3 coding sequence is TGTGCCAGCTCACCACCGGGACAGCAAAATCAGCCCCAGCATTTT.

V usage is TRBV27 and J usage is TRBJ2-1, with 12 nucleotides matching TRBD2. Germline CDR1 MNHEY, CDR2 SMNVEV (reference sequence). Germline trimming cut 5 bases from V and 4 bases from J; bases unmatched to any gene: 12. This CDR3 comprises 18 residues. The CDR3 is CASSLPASGRAGYNEQFF. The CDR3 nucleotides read TGTGCCAGCAGTCTCCCGGCTAGCGGGAGGGCCGGGTACAATGAGCAGTTCTTC.

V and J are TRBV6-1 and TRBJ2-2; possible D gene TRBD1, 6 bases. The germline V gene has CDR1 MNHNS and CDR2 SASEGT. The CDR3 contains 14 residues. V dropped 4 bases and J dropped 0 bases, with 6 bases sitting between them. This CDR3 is CASSGDTNTGELFF. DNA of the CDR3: TGTGCCAGCAGTGGGGACACGAACACCGGGGAGCTGTTTTTT.

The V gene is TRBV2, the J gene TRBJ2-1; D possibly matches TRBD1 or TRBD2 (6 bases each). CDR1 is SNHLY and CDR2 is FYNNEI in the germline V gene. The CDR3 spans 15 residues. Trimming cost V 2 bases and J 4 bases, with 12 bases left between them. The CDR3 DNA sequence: TGTGCCAGCAGTGAACTGGGGGCGGGGTACAATGAGCAGTTCTTC. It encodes CASSELGAGYNEQFF.

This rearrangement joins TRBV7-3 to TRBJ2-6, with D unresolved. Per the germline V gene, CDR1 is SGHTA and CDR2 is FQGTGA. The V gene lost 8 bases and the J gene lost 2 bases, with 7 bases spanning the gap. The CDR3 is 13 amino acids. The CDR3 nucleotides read TGTGCCAGCTCTAGTCCTGGGGCCAACGTCCTGACTTTC. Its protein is CASSSPGANVLTF.

Here the CDR3 DNA reads TGTGCCAGCAGTCTCGTAGGGGGACGGGGAGGGCGGGCTTTCTTT. Translation: CASSLVGGRGGRAFF. The V and J genes are TRBV6-5 and TRBJ1-1; the D gene is possibly TRBD1 (6 bases). Per germline, CDR1 MNHEY and CDR2 SVGAGI. This CDR3 is built from 15 residues. Trimming removed 5 bases at V and 11 bases at J, with 24 bases between.

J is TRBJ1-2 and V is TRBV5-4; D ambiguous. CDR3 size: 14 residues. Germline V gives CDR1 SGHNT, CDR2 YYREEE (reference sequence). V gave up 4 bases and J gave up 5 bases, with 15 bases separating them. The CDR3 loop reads CASSPPTGFYGYTF. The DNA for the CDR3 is TGTGCCAGCAGCCCCCCGACGGGGTTTTATGGCTACACCTTC. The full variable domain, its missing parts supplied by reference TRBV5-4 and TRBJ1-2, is ETGVTQSPTHLIKTRGQQVTLRCSSQSGHNTVSWYQQALGQGPQFIFQYYREEENGRGNFPPRFSGLQFPNYSSELNVNALELDDSALYLCASSPPTGFYGYTFGSGTRLTVV.

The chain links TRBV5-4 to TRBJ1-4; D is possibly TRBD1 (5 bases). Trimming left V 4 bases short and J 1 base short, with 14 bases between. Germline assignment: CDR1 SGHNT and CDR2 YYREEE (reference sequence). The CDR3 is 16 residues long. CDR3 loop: CASSNDIGGTNEKLFF. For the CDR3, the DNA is TGTGCCAGCAGCAACGACATCGGGGGAACTAATGAAAAACTGTTTTTT.

CDR3 loop: CASSASLTEAFF. The CDR3 DNA reads as TGTGCCAGCAGTGCGAGCCTCACTGAAGCTTTCTTT. The chain has TRBV2 and TRBJ1-1; D gene uncertain. This CDR3 spans 12 amino acids. With 4 bases removed from V and 4 bases from J, the gap between germline ends came to 7 bases. Looked up from germline, CDR1 is SNHLY and CDR2 is FYNNEI.

The CDR3 reads CASSFSGGVAGRNTIYF. The CDR3 DNA reads as TGCGCCAGCAGCTTTTCCGGGGGAGTTGCAGGGAGAAACACCATATATTTT. The rearrangement links TRBV5-1 to TRBJ1-3, with D possibly TRBD1 on 5 matching bases. CDR3 size: 17 residues. Germline-derived CDR1 and CDR2 are SGHRS and YFSETQ. The ends were cut back, 2 bases at V and 5 bases at J, with 20 bases in the middle. Combining the CDR3 with reference TRBV5-1 and TRBJ1-3 gives the whole variable domain KAGVTQTPRYLIKTRGQQVTLSCSPISGHRSVSWYQQTPGQGLQFLFEYFSETQRNKGNFPGRFSGRQFSNSRSEMNVSTLELGDSALYLCASSFSGGVAGRNTIYFGEGSWLTVV.

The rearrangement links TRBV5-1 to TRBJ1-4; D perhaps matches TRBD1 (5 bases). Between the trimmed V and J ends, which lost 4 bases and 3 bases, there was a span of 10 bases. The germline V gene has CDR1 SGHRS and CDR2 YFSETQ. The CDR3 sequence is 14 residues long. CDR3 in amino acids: CASSLDRSNEKLFF. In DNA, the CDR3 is TGCGCCAGCAGCCTCGACAGATCTAATGAAAAACTGTTTTTT.

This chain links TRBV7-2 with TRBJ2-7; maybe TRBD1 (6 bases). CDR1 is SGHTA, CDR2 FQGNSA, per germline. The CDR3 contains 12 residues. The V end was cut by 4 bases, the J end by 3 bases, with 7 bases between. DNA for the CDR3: TGTGCCAGCAGCTCCAGGGGCTACGAGCAGTACTTC. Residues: CASSSRGYEQYF.

CDR3 in amino acids: CASSPQPGGVGTGELFF. DNA of the CDR3: TGCGCCAGCAGCCCTCAACCGGGCGGGGTCGGGACCGGGGAGCTGTTTTTT. This chain links TRBV5-1 with TRBJ2-2, with D maybe TRBD2 (6 bases). The CDR3 has 17 residues. Trimming removed 4 bases at V and 5 bases at J, with 21 bases between. Germline V gives CDR1 SGHRS, CDR2 YFSETQ.

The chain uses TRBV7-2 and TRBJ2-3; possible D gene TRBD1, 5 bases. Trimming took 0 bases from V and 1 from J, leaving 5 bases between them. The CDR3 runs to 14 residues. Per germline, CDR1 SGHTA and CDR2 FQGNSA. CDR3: CASSLAGRTDTQYF. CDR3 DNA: TGTGCCAGCAGCTTAGCGGGGCGCACAGATACGCAGTATTTT.

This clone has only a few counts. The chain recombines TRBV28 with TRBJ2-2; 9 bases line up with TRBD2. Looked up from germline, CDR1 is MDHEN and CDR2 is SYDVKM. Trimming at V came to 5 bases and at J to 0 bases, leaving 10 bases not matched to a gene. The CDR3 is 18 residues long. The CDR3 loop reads CASSTPGLALANTGELFF. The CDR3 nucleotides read TGTGCCAGCAGTACACCGGGACTAGCCCTCGCGAACACCGGGGAGCTGTTTTTT.

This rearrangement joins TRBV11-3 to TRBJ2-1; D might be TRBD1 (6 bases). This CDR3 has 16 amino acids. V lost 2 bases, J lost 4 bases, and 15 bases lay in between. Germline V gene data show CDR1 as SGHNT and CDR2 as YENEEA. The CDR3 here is CASSLKFAGEYNEQFF. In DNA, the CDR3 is TGTGCCAGCAGCTTAAAATTTGCAGGGGAGTACAATGAGCAGTTCTTC.

This CDR3 is CASSLGTSGRGTQYF. In nucleotides, the CDR3 is TGTGCCAGCAGTCTCGGGACTAGCGGGAGGGGTACGCAGTATTTT. The chain has TRBV28 and TRBJ2-3; 16 nucleotides line up with TRBD2. Per germline, CDR1 MDHEN and CDR2 SYDVKM. This CDR3 is 15 amino acids long. V gave up 5 bases and J gave up 8 bases; unmatched junction bases: 4.

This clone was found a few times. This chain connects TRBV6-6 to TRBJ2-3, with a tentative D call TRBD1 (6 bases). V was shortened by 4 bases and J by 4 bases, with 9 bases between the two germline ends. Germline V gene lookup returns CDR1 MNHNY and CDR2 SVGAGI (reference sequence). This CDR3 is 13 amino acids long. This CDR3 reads CASSSTGPDTQYF. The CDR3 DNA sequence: TGTGCCAGCAGTTCTACAGGGCCAGATACGCAGTATTTT.

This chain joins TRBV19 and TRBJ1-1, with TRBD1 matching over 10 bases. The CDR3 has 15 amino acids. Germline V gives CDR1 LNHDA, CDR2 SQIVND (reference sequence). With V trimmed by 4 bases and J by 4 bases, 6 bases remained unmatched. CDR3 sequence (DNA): TGTGCCAGTAGTACCGGGGACAGGGGTGGCACTGAAGCTTTCTTT. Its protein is CASSTGDRGGTEAFF.

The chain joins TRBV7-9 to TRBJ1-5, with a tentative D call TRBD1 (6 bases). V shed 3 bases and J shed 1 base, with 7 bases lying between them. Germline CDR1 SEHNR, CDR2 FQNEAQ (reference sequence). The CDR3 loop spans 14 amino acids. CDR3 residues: CASSLQGSNQPQHF. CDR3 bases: TGTGCCAGCAGCTTGCAGGGGAGCAATCAGCCCCAGCATTTT.

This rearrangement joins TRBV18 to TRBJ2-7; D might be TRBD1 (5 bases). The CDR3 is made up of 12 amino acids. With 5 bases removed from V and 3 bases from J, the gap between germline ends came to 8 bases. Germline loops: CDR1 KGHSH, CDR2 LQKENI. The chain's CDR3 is CASSSDSYEQYF. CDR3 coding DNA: TGTGCCAGCTCATCCGACAGCTACGAGCAGTACTTC.

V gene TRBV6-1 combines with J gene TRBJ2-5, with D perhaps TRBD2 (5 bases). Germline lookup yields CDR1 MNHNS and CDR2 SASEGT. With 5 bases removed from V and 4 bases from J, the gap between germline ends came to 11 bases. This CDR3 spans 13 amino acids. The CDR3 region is CASSPDSRETQYF. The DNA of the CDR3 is TGTGCCAGCAGTCCGGACTCACGAGAGACCCAGTACTTC.

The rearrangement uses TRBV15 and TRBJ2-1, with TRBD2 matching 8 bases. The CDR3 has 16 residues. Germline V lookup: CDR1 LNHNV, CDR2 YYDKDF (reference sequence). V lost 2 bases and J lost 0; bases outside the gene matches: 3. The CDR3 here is CATSRLAGSSYNEQFF. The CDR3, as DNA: TGTGCCACCAGCAGACTAGCGGGCAGCTCCTACAATGAGCAGTTCTTC.

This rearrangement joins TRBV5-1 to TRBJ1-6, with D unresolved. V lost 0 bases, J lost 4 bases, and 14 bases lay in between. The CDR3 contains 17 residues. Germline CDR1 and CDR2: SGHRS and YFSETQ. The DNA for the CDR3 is TGCGCCAGCAGCTTGGGAGGATCCCCCCCTTATAATTCACCCCTCCACTTT. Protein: CASSLGGSPPYNSPLHF.

This chain's CDR3 is CASSIPPTGEQYF. In DNA, the CDR3 is TGTGCCAGTAGTATCCCACCCACGGGGGAGCAGTACTTC. The chain has TRBV19 and TRBJ2-7, with TRBD2 as a possible D gene (5 bases). From germline, CDR1 is LNHDA and CDR2 SQIVND (reference sequence). The germline V and J ends were trimmed by 3 bases and 7 bases, with 13 bases remaining between them. The CDR3 is made up of 13 amino acids.

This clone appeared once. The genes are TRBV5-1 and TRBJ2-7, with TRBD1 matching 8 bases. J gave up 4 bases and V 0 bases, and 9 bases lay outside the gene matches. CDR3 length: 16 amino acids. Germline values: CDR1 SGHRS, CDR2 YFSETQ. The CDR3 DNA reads TGCGCCAGCAGCTTGGGGTCAGGCAGGGGGCGTTACGAGCAGTACTTC. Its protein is CASSLGSGRGRYEQYF.

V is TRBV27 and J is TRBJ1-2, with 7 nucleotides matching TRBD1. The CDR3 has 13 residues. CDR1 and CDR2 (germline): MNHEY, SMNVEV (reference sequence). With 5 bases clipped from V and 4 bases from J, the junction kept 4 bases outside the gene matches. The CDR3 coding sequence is TGTGCCAGCAGTCTACAGGGGACCTATGGCTACACCTTC. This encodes CASSLQGTYGYTF.

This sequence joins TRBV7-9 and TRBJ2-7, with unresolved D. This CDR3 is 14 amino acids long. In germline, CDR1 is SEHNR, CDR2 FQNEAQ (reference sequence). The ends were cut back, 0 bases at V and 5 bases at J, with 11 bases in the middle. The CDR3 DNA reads TGTGCCAGCAGCTTAGCGGCCAGGTGGGACGAGCAGTACTTC. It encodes CASSLAARWDEQYF.